These T cell receptor beta chains were read from a single sample in a study of blood T cells in healthy people across ages. Via MiXCR, TCRdb re-called the 5' RACE reads, giving one row per CDR3 protein. This sample has about 760,000 distinct CDR3 sequences, with more than 20% found just once. These sequences were also reported in another study, on T cells of mothers and their children.

The sample was blood. These TCRs come from a boy between 10 and 17 years old in good health. The CDR3 runs from the conserved cysteine through the conserved F or W. The order of the fields is CDR3 protein, CDR3 DNA, D gene, J gene, clone size, V gene. D genes are given only for firm matches. Clone size is given for some rows only: seen once, a few or many times, or a class if the clone is expanded.

cdr3_aa: CASRDVETQYF
cdr3_nt: TGTGCCAGCAGGGATGTTGAGACCCAGTACTTC
d_call: -
j_call: TRBJ2-5
clone_size: few
v_call: TRBV28

cdr3_aa: CASSPIGGYEKLFF
cdr3_nt: TGTGCCAGCAGCCCTATAGGGGGCTATGAAAAACTGTTTTTT
d_call: TRBD1
j_call: TRBJ1-4
clone_size: -
v_call: TRBV7-9

cdr3_aa: CASSPRLAGYEQYF
cdr3_nt: TGTGCCAGCAGCCCCAGACTAGCGGGGTACGAGCAGTACTTC
d_call: TRBD2
j_call: TRBJ2-7
clone_size: few
v_call: TRBV7-9

cdr3_aa: CSVPPGSSGGFQETQYF
cdr3_nt: TGCAGCGTCCCACCCGGGTCTAGCGGGGGCTTCCAAGAGACCCAGTACTTC
d_call: TRBD2
j_call: TRBJ2-5
clone_size: few
v_call: TRBV29-1

cdr3_aa: CASSESLAGFYEQYF
cdr3_nt: TGCGCCAGCAGTGAATCACTAGCGGGTTTCTACGAGCAGTACTTC
d_call: TRBD2
j_call: TRBJ2-7
clone_size: few
v_call: TRBV25-1

cdr3_aa: CASSKKKCLDRGETQYF
cdr3_nt: TGTGCCAGCAGCAAAAAAAAATGCCTGGACAGGGGTGAGACCCAGTACTTC
d_call: -
j_call: TRBJ2-5
clone_size: -
v_call: TRBV21-1

cdr3_aa: CSVEVYNEQFF
cdr3_nt: TGCAGCGTTGAGGTATACAATGAGCAGTTCTTC
d_call: -
j_call: TRBJ2-1
clone_size: -
v_call: TRBV29-1

cdr3_aa: CASSPTDMNTEAFF
cdr3_nt: TGTGCCAGTAGTCCGACCGATATGAACACTGAAGCTTTCTTT
d_call: -
j_call: TRBJ1-1
clone_size: -
v_call: TRBV19

cdr3_aa: CASSLRTGGLDTQYF
cdr3_nt: TGTGCCAGCAGCCTAAGGACAGGGGGCCTGGATACGCAGTATTTT
d_call: TRBD1
j_call: TRBJ2-3
clone_size: -
v_call: TRBV3-1

cdr3_aa: CASGRDTQETQYF
cdr3_nt: TGTGCCAGCGGACGGGACACCCAAGAGACCCAGTACTTC
d_call: -
j_call: TRBJ2-5
clone_size: -
v_call: TRBV7-2

cdr3_aa: CASSSVEAFF
cdr3_nt: TGTGCCAGCAGTTCCGTTGAAGCTTTCTTT
d_call: -
j_call: TRBJ1-1
clone_size: -
v_call: TRBV12-3/TRBV12-4

cdr3_aa: CASSLDHTEAFF
cdr3_nt: TGCGCCAGCAGCTTGGACCACACTGAAGCTTTCTTT
d_call: -
j_call: TRBJ1-1
clone_size: few
v_call: TRBV5-1

cdr3_aa: CASSPNTFNEQFF
cdr3_nt: TGTGCCAGCAGCCCTAACACGTTCAATGAGCAGTTCTTC
d_call: -
j_call: TRBJ2-1
clone_size: -
v_call: TRBV3-1

cdr3_aa: CASSLGQVESYEQYF
cdr3_nt: TGTGCCAGCAGCTTGGGACAGGTCGAGTCCTACGAGCAGTACTTC
d_call: -
j_call: TRBJ2-7
clone_size: few
v_call: TRBV5-6

cdr3_aa: CSASSRNLTGELFF
cdr3_nt: TGCAGTGCTAGTTCCAGGAACCTAACCGGGGAGCTGTTTTTT
d_call: -
j_call: TRBJ2-2
clone_size: -
v_call: TRBV20-1

cdr3_aa: CASSQQGTQQETQYF
cdr3_nt: TGTGCTAGCAGTCAACAGGGGACCCAACAAGAGACCCAGTACTTC
d_call: TRBD1
j_call: TRBJ2-5
clone_size: few
v_call: TRBV7-7

cdr3_aa: CASSFGTSGSYNEQFF
cdr3_nt: TGTGCCAGCAGTTTTGGTACTAGCGGGAGCTACAATGAGCAGTTCTTC
d_call: TRBD2
j_call: TRBJ2-1
clone_size: -
v_call: TRBV27

cdr3_aa: CASSPSAENTEAFF
cdr3_nt: TGCGCCAGCAGCCCCTCGGCAGAGAACACTGAAGCTTTCTTT
d_call: -
j_call: TRBJ1-1
clone_size: few
v_call: TRBV4-1

cdr3_aa: CASSRAEGAYNEQFF
cdr3_nt: TGTGCCAGCAGTAGAGCGGAGGGGGCCTACAATGAGCAGTTCTTC
d_call: -
j_call: TRBJ2-1
clone_size: -
v_call: TRBV6-6

cdr3_aa: CASSRDAPNNEQFF
cdr3_nt: TGCGCCAGCAGCAGAGACGCCCCCAACAATGAGCAGTTCTTC
d_call: -
j_call: TRBJ2-1
clone_size: few
v_call: TRBV5-1

cdr3_aa: CASSQAGGDEQFF
cdr3_nt: TGTGCCAGCAGCCAAGCAGGGGGCGATGAGCAGTTCTTC
d_call: TRBD1
j_call: TRBJ2-1
clone_size: few
v_call: TRBV4-2

cdr3_aa: CASTRLAGASYEQYF
cdr3_nt: TGTGCCAGCACCAGACTAGCGGGGGCCTCCTACGAGCAGTACTTC
d_call: TRBD2
j_call: TRBJ2-7
clone_size: -
v_call: TRBV27